Shown below are 32 T cell receptor beta chains from a single sample sequenced in a study of blood T cell repertoires in COVID-19. Sequencing was performed with immunoSEQ multiplex PCR; in TCRdb, only in-frame clones are kept and a portion is missing. Of 250,000 to 350,000 clones listed, approximately 84% are singletons. Specimen: peripheral blood. These receptors all come from a person aged 65 to 85 with COVID-19, enrolled during active disease.

To note about this clone: A junction boundary mismatches the germline segment, possibly from a read error. This chain joins TRBV3-1 (or the pseudogene TRBV3-2) and TRBJ2-5; D may be TRBD2 (6 bases). This CDR3 has 13 residues. CDR1 and CDR2 (germline): LGHDT, YNNKEL (reference sequence). The DNA of the CDR3 is TGTGCCAGCCGCCATGACGGGGGAGAGACCCAGTACTTC. Translation: CASRHDGGETQYF.

This clone appeared once. The V call is TRBV11-2, the J call TRBJ2-7, with 12 bases fitting TRBD2. The CDR3 loop spans 18 amino acids. Germline values: CDR1 SGHAT, CDR2 FQNNGV. Unmatched junction bases numbered 10, after V lost 1 base and J lost 3 bases. The CDR3 region has the DNA TGTGCCAGCAGCTTAGCCCAGACTAGCGGGAGTTCTTTCTACGAGCAGTACTTC. Translation gives CASSLAQTSGSSFYEQYF.

The V and J genes are TRBV6-1 and TRBJ2-7; D unclear. The germline V gene encodes CDR1 MNHNS and CDR2 SASEGT. The V gene lost 3 bases and the J gene lost 5 bases, with 14 bases spanning the gap. The CDR3 runs to 14 residues. In DNA form, the CDR3 reads TGTGCCAGCAGTGAGGCTAGTCGTCCCCACGAGCAGTACTTC. This sequence encodes CASSEASRPHEQYF.

This rearrangement joins TRBV28 to TRBJ1-5; 7 bases are a match to TRBD1. CDR3 length equals 14 residues. Germline values: CDR1 MDHEN, CDR2 SYDVKM. Germline trimming cut 6 bases from V and 6 bases from J; bases unmatched to any gene: 8. CDR3 amino acids: CASSQTGLRQPQHF. The DNA of the CDR3 is TGTGCCAGCAGCCAGACAGGGCTACGTCAGCCCCAGCATTTT. The whole variable domain, filled in from reference TRBV28 and TRBJ1-5, reads DVKVTQSSRYLVKRTGEKVFLECVQDMDHENMFWYRQDPGLGLRLIYFSYDVKMKEKGDIPEGYSVSREKKERFSLILESASTNQTSMYLCASSQTGLRQPQHFGDGTRLSIL.

This sequence joins TRBV10-1 and TRBJ2-5; 8 bases fit TRBD1. This CDR3 is 17 amino acids long. Trimming cost V 10 bases and J 5 bases; bases outside gene matches: 21. CDR1 and CDR2 from the germline V gene are WNHNN and SYGVQD (reference sequence). CDR3 in amino acids: CAIPDEGTGCFGETQYF. CDR3 in DNA: TGCGCCATCCCCGATGAGGGGACAGGTTGTTTTGGGGAGACCCAGTACTTC.

This sequence joins TRBV7-2 and TRBJ1-2; D unresolved. Trimming shortened V by 4 bases and J by 6 bases, and 18 bases separated the two germline ends. Looked up from germline, CDR1 is SGHTA and CDR2 is FQGNSA. The CDR3 consists of 15 residues. For the CDR3, the DNA is TGTGCCAGCAGCTCGATGAACGGGAGACCCGATGGCTACACCTTC. It encodes CASSSMNGRPDGYTF. Drawing the rest from reference TRBV7-2 and TRBJ1-2, the complete variable domain is GAGVSQSPSNKVTEKGKDVELRCDPISGHTALYWYRQSLGQGLEFLIYFQGNSAPDKSGLPSDRFSAERTGGSVSTLTIQRTQQEDSAVYLCASSSMNGRPDGYTFGSGTRLTVV.

The chain has TRBV4-1 and TRBJ1-4; 8 bases are a match to TRBD1. The ends lost 4 bases at V and 7 bases at J; junction bases unmatched: 8. The germline V gene encodes CDR1 MGHRA and CDR2 YSYEKL. The CDR3 contains 15 residues. This chain's CDR3 is CASSRSSRGPEKLFF. The CDR3 nucleotides are TGCGCCAGCAGCCGTAGTAGCAGGGGGCCTGAAAAACTGTTTTTT.

The gene calls are TRBV15 and TRBJ1-2; D is unclear. Trimming removed 7 bases at V and 7 bases at J, with 19 bases between. CDR1 LNHNV and CDR2 YYDKDF come from the germline V gene (reference sequence). This CDR3 contains 14 residues. DNA of the CDR3: TGTGCCACCAATCCAGCGTATAGCCCCGTTGGCTACACCTTC. It yields the protein CATNPAYSPVGYTF.

V is TRBV11-2 and J is TRBJ2-7; D not resolved. From germline, CDR1 is SGHAT and CDR2 FQNNGV. This CDR3 contains 13 residues. Trimming removed 5 bases at V and 6 bases at J, with 14 bases between. CDR3 loop: CASSPGWRGEQYF. The CDR3 DNA follows: TGTGCCAGCAGCCCCGGTTGGAGAGGCGAGCAGTACTTC.

With respect to this clone: The identical CDR3 is also encoded by other nucleotide sequences in the sample. The chain employs TRBV5-1 and TRBJ2-5, with TRBD2 as a possible D gene (6 bases). The CDR3 has 14 amino acids. CDR1 and CDR2 (germline): SGHRS, YFSETQ. Between the trimmed V and J ends, which lost 0 bases and 2 bases, there was a span of 8 bases. The DNA of the CDR3 is TGCGCCAGCAGCTTGGCCGGGGGACAAGAGACCCAGTACTTC. Translating it yields CASSLAGGQETQYF.

The chain has TRBV5-1 and TRBJ1-1, with 10 bases lining up with TRBD1. Trimming took 3 bases from V and 0 from J; bases not matched to a gene: 11. Germline assignment: CDR1 SGHRS and CDR2 YFSETQ. The CDR3 length is 18 residues. In nucleotides, the CDR3 is TGCGCCAGCAGCTCCGGACAGGGGGGGAGATTTGTGAACACTGAAGCTTTCTTT. Translated, it gives CASSSGQGGRFVNTEAFF.

Written as DNA, the CDR3 is TGTGCCATCAGTGAGTCTTCAGGGGTGCAGACGAACACTGAAGCTTTCTTT. Protein sequence: CAISESSGVQTNTEAFF. The chain has TRBV10-3 and TRBJ1-1; the D gene is possibly TRBD1 (6 bases). The CDR3 length is 17 residues. Germline-derived CDR1 and CDR2 are ENHRY and SYGVKD. Trimming took off 0 bases at V and 1 base at J, with 15 bases between the two ends.

The CDR3 here is CASSSRQGWEKLFF. CDR3 DNA sequence: TGTGCCAGCAGCTCTAGACAGGGGTGGGAAAAACTGTTTTTT. The genes are TRBV7-8 and TRBJ1-4, with 8 bases fitting TRBD1. CDR1 SGHVS and CDR2 FQNEAQ come from the germline V gene. V was clipped by 4 bases and J by 8 bases; unmatched bases: 6. The CDR3 contains 14 residues.

V is TRBV19 and J is TRBJ2-5; D may be TRBD2 (6 bases). The V gene lost 7 bases and the J gene lost 4 bases, with 16 bases spanning the gap. This CDR3 is 14 amino acids long. The germline CDR1 and CDR2 sequences are LNHDA and SQIVND (reference sequence). The CDR3 nucleotides read TGTGCCAGTACACTAAAACCGCGGGGAGAGACCCAGTACTTC. Residues: CASTLKPRGETQYF.

V gene TRBV3-1 (or the pseudogene TRBV3-2) combines with J gene TRBJ2-6, with a tentative D call TRBD1 (6 bases). V lost 1 base and J 2 bases, leaving 12 bases between the germline ends. Germline V gene sequence: CDR1 LGHDT, CDR2 YNNKEL (reference sequence). This CDR3 spans 17 amino acids. This chain's CDR3 is CASSQVGRGAGANVLTF. As DNA, the CDR3 is TGTGCCAGCAGCCAAGTTGGCAGGGGCGCTGGGGCCAACGTCCTGACTTTC.

In this sample, this clone turned up a few times. V and J are TRBV6-1 and TRBJ2-7; weak D call: TRBD1 (5 bases). Germline CDR1 MNHNS, CDR2 SASEGT. The CDR3 runs 14 residues. V was clipped by 1 base and J by 2 bases, with 9 bases between them. The chain's CDR3 is CASSEGVGAYEQYF. In nucleotides, the CDR3 is TGTGCCAGCAGTGAAGGGGTAGGGGCCTACGAGCAGTACTTC.

V and J are TRBV3-1 (or the pseudogene TRBV3-2) and TRBJ2-1, with 10 bases matching TRBD2. Germline V gives CDR1 LGHDT, CDR2 YNNKEL (reference sequence). The CDR3 loop spans 17 amino acids. V dropped 7 bases and J dropped 2; count of bases not matched to a gene: 11. CDR3 region: CASNLSRTSGAYNEQFF. In DNA, the CDR3 is TGTGCCAGCAACTTATCCCGGACTAGCGGAGCCTACAATGAGCAGTTCTTC.

The chain employs TRBV5-6 and TRBJ1-1; a weak D match, TRBD1 (6 bases). Germline V CDR1 and CDR2: SGHDT, YYEEEE. Trimming pared 2 bases from V and 6 bases from J, leaving 17 bases between. The CDR3 covers 15 residues. The DNA for the CDR3 is TGTGCCAGCAGCTTCAGGGGAGCCGGGTTCGCTGAAGCTTTCTTT. This sequence encodes CASSFRGAGFAEAFF.

J is TRBJ2-3 and V is TRBV19; a possible D gene is TRBD1 (5 bases). The V gene lost 5 bases and the J gene lost 3 bases, with 15 bases spanning the gap. The CDR3 totals 15 residues. Germline V gives CDR1 LNHDA, CDR2 SQIVND (reference sequence). The CDR3: CASSSPRVRTDTQYF. CDR3 DNA sequence: TGTGCCAGTAGTTCGCCCAGGGTTCGAACAGATACGCAGTATTTT. Together with reference TRBV19 and TRBJ2-3, the CDR3 gives the full variable domain: DGGITQSPKYLFRKEGQNVTLSCEQNLNHDAMYWYRQDPGQGLRLIYYSQIVNDFQKGDIAEGYSVSREKKESFPLTVTSAQKNPTAFYLCASSSPRVRTDTQYFGPGTRLTVL.

The chain couples TRBV9 to TRBJ1-2; 11 bases match TRBD1. V was pared by 4 bases and J by 7 bases, with 9 bases of the junction left unmatched. The germline CDR1 and CDR2 sequences are SGDLS and YYNGEE. This CDR3 spans 15 amino acids. CDR3 DNA: TGTGCCAGCAGCCCCGATGGACAGGGGGCGCCTGGCTACACCTTC. Protein sequence: CASSPDGQGAPGYTF.

The chain combines TRBV28 with TRBJ1-6; D is possibly TRBD1 (6 bases). CDR3 length equals 14 residues. The germline gives CDR1 MDHEN, CDR2 SYDVKM. Trimming took off 10 bases at V and 5 bases at J, with 15 bases between the two ends. CDR3 in DNA: TGTGCCACCAAAGGGGGGGTGCATAATTCACCCCTCCACTTT. Translation gives CATKGGVHNSPLHF.

The V and J genes are TRBV5-1 and TRBJ1-1; weak D call: TRBD1 (6 bases). With 5 bases removed from V and 1 base from J, the gap between germline ends came to 12 bases. Germline V gene lookup returns CDR1 SGHRS and CDR2 YFSETQ. The CDR3 spans 14 residues. The CDR3 sequence: CASRPWTANTEAFF. For the CDR3, the DNA is TGCGCCAGCAGACCTTGGACAGCGAACACTGAAGCTTTCTTT.

This sequence joins TRBV4-3 and TRBJ1-3; 11 positions match TRBD1. The length of the CDR3 is 17 residues. Germline V gene sequence: CDR1 LGHNA, CDR2 YSLEER. V lost 4 bases and J lost 0; bases outside the gene matches: 5. CDR3 protein: CASSLSGTGGSGNTIYF. The CDR3 DNA is TGCGCCAGCAGCCTATCCGGGACAGGGGGCTCTGGAAACACCATATATTTT.

The CDR3, as DNA: TGCGCCAGCAGCTTTAGCGGGGGGGCAACAGATACGCAGTATTTT. Its translation is CASSFSGGATDTQYF. The chain has TRBV5-1 and TRBJ2-3; 11 bases are shared with TRBD2. Germline CDR1 and CDR2: SGHRS and YFSETQ. V shed 2 bases, J shed 3 bases, and the junction held 2 bases outside the gene matches. CDR3 length equals 15 residues.

This chain connects TRBV19 to TRBJ2-3; no firm D call. From germline, CDR1 is LNHDA and CDR2 SQIVND (reference sequence). Trimming shortened V by 10 bases and J by 3 bases, and 17 bases separated the two germline ends. This CDR3 spans 14 amino acids. CDR3 sequence: CAISDIAKTDTQYF. The CDR3 nucleotides are TGTGCCATCTCAGACATCGCGAAGACAGATACGCAGTATTTT.

The V and J genes are TRBV28 and TRBJ2-7; D is possibly TRBD1 (5 bases). Per germline, CDR1 MDHEN and CDR2 SYDVKM. The length of the CDR3 is 14 residues. V shed 6 bases and J shed 3 bases, with 15 bases lying between them. The CDR3 sequence: CASRAGRAYYEQYF. The DNA for the CDR3 is TGTGCCAGCAGAGCCGGCAGGGCTTACTACGAGCAGTACTTC.

This clone was seen a handful of times. V gene TRBV18 combines with J gene TRBJ2-7, with D possibly TRBD1 on 6 matching bases. The CDR3 extends over 20 amino acids. Trimming removed 2 bases from V and 6 bases from J, with 32 bases in between. The germline gives CDR1 KGHSH, CDR2 LQKENI. CDR3 sequence (DNA): TGTGCCAGCTCACCAAAAGTGGGACAAAACTACAGGCAGCTCTACGTCGAGCAGTACTTC. This sequence encodes CASSPKVGQNYRQLYVEQYF. Based on the CDR3 plus reference TRBV18 and TRBJ2-7, the full variable domain is NAGVMQNPRHLVRRRGQEARLRCSPMKGHSHVYWYRQLPEEGLKFMVYLQKENIIDESGMPKERFSAEFPKEGPSILRIQQVVRGDSAAYFCASSPKVGQNYRQLYVEQYFGPGTRLTVT.

Ten or more counts support this clone. The V call is TRBV10-3, the J call TRBJ2-7, with TRBD2 matching 14 bases. CDR3 length equals 19 residues. With 3 bases clipped from V and 6 bases from J, the junction kept 16 bases outside the gene matches. Germline-derived CDR1 and CDR2 are ENHRY and SYGVKD. The CDR3 spells CAISDIGTSGRGRASEQYF. CDR3 bases: TGTGCCATCAGTGATATTGGGACTAGCGGGAGAGGACGGGCCTCCGAGCAGTACTTC.

The V gene is TRBV28, the J gene TRBJ1-4; tentative D call: TRBD1 (5 bases). V dropped 8 bases and J dropped 8 bases, with 15 bases sitting between them. Looked up from germline, CDR1 is MDHEN and CDR2 is SYDVKM. This CDR3 region has 13 residues. The CDR3 loop is CASRWTSQEKLFF. In DNA, the CDR3 is TGTGCCAGCCGATGGACATCGCAGGAAAAACTGTTTTTT.

The chain carries TRBV6-1 and TRBJ1-1, with 9 nucleotides matching TRBD1. V shed 5 bases and J 6 bases; nucleotides not matched to a gene: 10. The CDR3 totals 15 residues. Germline values: CDR1 MNHNS, CDR2 SASEGT. DNA of the CDR3: TGTGCCAGCAGTTTCGCCCGGGACAGGGCCCCTGAAGCTTTCTTT. Translation: CASSFARDRAPEAFF.

There are a few counts of this clone. The CDR3 sequence is CASSFERGVWDTQYF. The CDR3 region has the DNA TGTGCCAGCAGCTTCGAGCGGGGGGTTTGGGATACGCAGTATTTT. The genes are TRBV11-2 and TRBJ2-3; 9 bases agree with TRBD2. V dropped 3 bases and J dropped 6; count of bases not matched to a gene: 7. Germline CDR1 is SGHAT and CDR2 is FQNNGV. This CDR3 has 15 amino acids.

In DNA, the CDR3 is TGTGCCAGCAGCCAAGAAGGGAGGGAGGGATCTGAAGCTTTCTTT. Its translation is CASSQEGREGSEAFF. J is TRBJ1-1 and V is TRBV3-1 (or the pseudogene TRBV3-2); D call uncertain. CDR1 is LGHDT, CDR2 YNNKEL, per germline (reference sequence). This CDR3 spans 15 amino acids. The V end was cut by 0 bases, the J end by 6 bases, with 14 bases between.